In its sample, the clone carrying this T cell receptor beta chain was seen a few times. Germline V lookup: CDR1 MGHDK, CDR2 SYGVNS. The CDR3 has 14 residues. V was trimmed by 2 bases and J by 2 bases, leaving 9 bases between them. Time point indicated: pre-sensitization, week 0. Treatment denoted: therapeutic diphenylcyclopropenone sensitization with weekly scalp DPC. The entry originates in a study of human T cells and chemical hapten exposure. In TCRdb, the RACE reads were re-called with MiXCR into one record per CDR3 protein. The data show fewer than 300,000 distinct CDR3 sequences, with about 8.6% seen just once and under 2.5% held by the top ten.

This specimen was whole blood, taken in connection with sensitization to the hapten diphenylcyclopropenone (DPC). The sequence derives from a woman in her 40s with alopecia areata. Some clones in this sample may be carry-over from other donors' samples. The chain is built from TRBV25-1 and TRBJ2-5; D is ambiguous. CDR3 protein: CASSESQAQETQYF. In DNA, the CDR3 is TGTGCCAGCAGTGAAAGTCAGGCACAAGAGACCCAGTACTTC. Drawing the rest from reference TRBV25-1 and TRBJ2-5, the complete variable domain is EADIYQTPRYLVIGTGKKITLECSQTMGHDKMYWYQQDPGMELHLIHYSYGVNSTEKGDLSSESTVSRIRTEHFPLTLESARPSHTSQYLCASSESQAQETQYFGPGTRLLVL.